These 20 T cell receptor beta chains came from one sample sequenced in a study of beta chain features in type 1 diabetes. Sequenced material consisted of expressed TCRB transcripts (all of the isolated RNA was reverse transcribed). Using immunoSEQ multiplex PCR, the repertoire was profiled, and TCRdb retains in-frame clones only, with some absent. The sample lists under 400,000 clones; about 19% were seen once. The source material was naive CD4+ T cells from blood. The receptors shown here come from a woman aged 18 to 35 in good health.

This clone was seen a handful of times. The V and J genes are TRBV7-9 and TRBJ1-4; TRBD1 matches at 12 bases. The CDR3 extends over 15 amino acids. With 2 bases clipped from V and 8 bases from J, the junction kept 3 bases outside the gene matches. From germline, CDR1 is SEHNR and CDR2 FQNEAQ (reference sequence). DNA for the CDR3: TGTGCCAGCAGCTTACTCGGGACAGGGGGCGAAAAACTGTTTTTT. This encodes CASSLLGTGGEKLFF.

The sample holds a few counts of this clone. This CDR3 reads CASSGDRGDTQYF. The CDR3 nucleotides read TGTGCCAGCAGTGGGGACAGGGGCGATACGCAGTATTTT. The chain carries TRBV25-1 and TRBJ2-3, with 10 bases that match TRBD1. Germline values: CDR1 MGHDK, CDR2 SYGVNS. This CDR3 has 13 amino acids. Losses at the gene ends were 4 bases for V and 6 bases for J; bases not matched to a gene: 1.

This clone has just a few counts. The chain carries TRBV2 and TRBJ2-7; weak D call: TRBD2 (6 bases). Looked up from germline, CDR1 is SNHLY and CDR2 is FYNNEI. With 8 bases removed from V and 6 bases from J, the gap between germline ends came to 20 bases. This CDR3 has 14 amino acids. The CDR3 spells CASVRRAYGSEQYF. The CDR3 DNA reads TGTGCCAGCGTTCGAAGGGCATACGGGAGCGAGCAGTACTTC.

V usage is TRBV7-3 and J usage is TRBJ2-2, with 10 positions matching TRBD1. V lost 5 bases to trimming and J lost 6 bases; unmatched junction nucleotides: 6. Germline V gene data show CDR1 as SGHTA and CDR2 as FQGTGA. This CDR3 is 15 amino acids long. For the CDR3, the DNA is TGTGCCAGCAGCCCGGGACAGGGGTTGGCCGGGGAGCTGTTTTTT. As protein: CASSPGQGLAGELFF. The variable domain in full, completed from reference TRBV7-3 and TRBJ2-2, reads GAGVSQTPSNKVTEKGKYVELRCDPISGHTALYWYRQSLGQGPEFLIYFQGTGAADDSGLPNDRFFAVRPEGSVSTLKIQRTERGDSAVYLCASSPGQGLAGELFFGEGSRLTVL.

The rearrangement joins TRBV7-9 to TRBJ1-5; D uncertain. CDR1 is SEHNR and CDR2 is FQNEAQ in the germline V gene (reference sequence). The CDR3 covers 13 residues. V lost 5 bases and J lost 9, with 14 bases in between. The CDR3 protein is CASSPNDLGPQHF. The CDR3 DNA sequence: TGTGCCAGCAGCCCCAATGACTTGGGGCCCCAGCATTTT.

J is TRBJ1-2 and V is TRBV20-1; D remains ambiguous. The V and J ends lost 6 bases and 4 bases respectively, with 9 bases between them. CDR3 length: 11 amino acids. Germline CDR1 is DFQATT and CDR2 is SNEGSKA (reference sequence). The CDR3 DNA follows: TGCAGTGCCCTCGGGAGCTATGGCTACACCTTC. Residues: CSALGSYGYTF.

This chain joins TRBV5-1 and TRBJ1-1, with no clear D. The CDR3 covers 14 residues. Germline-derived CDR1 and CDR2 are SGHRS and YFSETQ. V was cut by 1 base and J by 4 bases, with 11 bases left in between. CDR3 in DNA: TGCGCCAGCAGCTTGAACCCTGAGCCCACTGAAGCTTTCTTT. Translating it yields CASSLNPEPTEAFF.

J is TRBJ1-5 and V is TRBV30; possibly TRBD1 for D (5 bases). The CDR3 runs 16 residues. The V end was cut by 0 bases, the J end by 4 bases, with 16 bases between. Germline V gene lookup returns CDR1 GTSNPN and CDR2 SVGIG (reference sequence). The CDR3 region has the DNA TGTGCCTGGAGTGTACGAGGGACTGCGCGTAATCAGCCCCAGCATTTT. Its translation: CAWSVRGTARNQPQHF.

This clone was picked up a small number of times. V is TRBV29-1 and J is TRBJ1-2; possibly TRBD1 for D (5 bases). Trimming left V 7 bases short and J 5 bases short, with 11 bases between. Germline CDR1 is SQVTM and CDR2 is ANQGSEA. The CDR3 loop spans 11 amino acids. CDR3: CSAGRGYGYTF. The CDR3 bases are TGCAGCGCTGGACGGGGGTATGGCTACACCTTC. Together with reference TRBV29-1 and TRBJ1-2, the CDR3 gives the full variable domain: SAVISQKPSRDICQRGTSLTIQCQVDSQVTMMFWYRQQPGQSLTLIATANQGSEATYESGFVIDKFPISRPNLTFSTLTVSNMSPEDSSIYLCSAGRGYGYTFGSGTRLTVV.

The chain uses TRBV11-3 and TRBJ2-7; 7 bases line up with TRBD2. CDR1 SGHNT and CDR2 YENEEA come from the germline V gene. The V segment lost 7 bases and the J segment 3 bases; nucleotides outside the gene matches: 12. CDR3 size: 15 residues. CDR3 DNA sequence: TGTGCCAGCACTCCCCGGGGCGGGAGTATCTACGAGCAGTACTTC. Translating gives CASTPRGGSIYEQYF.

This chain connects TRBV7-2 to TRBJ2-1; 9 bases line up with TRBD2. CDR3 length: 14 residues. CDR1 SGHTA and CDR2 FQGNSA come from the germline V gene. The V and J ends lost 2 bases and 7 bases, in that order; junction bases with no gene match: 3. CDR3 in DNA: TGTGCCAGCAGCTTAAGACTAGCGGAGAATGAGCAGTTCTTC. Its protein product is CASSLRLAENEQFF.

There are a few counts of this clone. The chain is built from TRBV14 and TRBJ2-5, with D possibly being TRBD1 (5 bases). The CDR3 runs 15 residues. Trimming pared 1 base from V and 5 bases from J, leaving 14 bases between. In germline, CDR1 is SGHDN, CDR2 FVKESK. The CDR3 protein is CASSQGNRRFETQYF. The CDR3 region has the DNA TGTGCCAGCAGCCAAGGCAACAGGCGGTTTGAGACCCAGTACTTC.

The V and J genes are TRBV18 and TRBJ1-1; the D gene is possibly TRBD1 (6 bases). Trimming cost V 2 bases and J 3 bases, with 13 bases left between them. Germline loops: CDR1 KGHSH, CDR2 LQKENI. The CDR3 has 15 amino acids. The CDR3 protein is CASSPSVQGYTEAFF. CDR3 in DNA: TGTGCCAGCTCACCATCGGTACAGGGATACACTGAAGCTTTCTTT.

This clone was recorded a few times. The chain couples TRBV29-1 to TRBJ2-1; perhaps TRBD1 as D (5 bases). V gave up 3 bases and J gave up 6 bases, with 15 bases separating them. The germline V gene encodes CDR1 SQVTM and CDR2 ANQGSEA. The CDR3 is 14 amino acids. The CDR3 is CSVDGQGLINEQFF. Written as DNA, the CDR3 is TGCAGCGTTGATGGGCAGGGTCTAATCAATGAGCAGTTCTTC.

This clone was seen only a few times. The chain employs TRBV6-5 and TRBJ2-7; a possible D gene is TRBD1 (6 bases). There are 13 residues in the CDR3. With 7 bases removed from V and 5 bases from J, the gap between germline ends came to 15 bases. Per germline, CDR1 MNHEY and CDR2 SVGAGI. The CDR3 here is CASTDRRHDEQYF. Here the CDR3 DNA reads TGTGCCAGCACTGACAGGCGACACGACGAGCAGTACTTC.

CDR3: CASSLKEVTDNEQFF. In nucleotides, the CDR3 is TGTGCCAGCAGCTTAAAGGAGGTAACGGACAATGAGCAGTTCTTC. This chain uses TRBV7-9 with TRBJ2-1, with a weak D call TRBD2 (5 bases). Germline V gives CDR1 SEHNR, CDR2 FQNEAQ (reference sequence). Trimming took off 2 bases at V and 5 bases at J, with 13 bases between the two ends. This CDR3 is built from 15 residues.

This clone was seen only a few times. CDR3 bases: TGTGCCAGCAGCTTGACAGGGATGGAGACCCAGTACTTC. This encodes CASSLTGMETQYF. V is TRBV11-3 and J is TRBJ2-5, with 7 bases lining up with TRBD1. The CDR3 runs 13 residues. V gave up 3 bases and J gave up 5 bases; unmatched junction bases: 3. CDR1 is SGHNT and CDR2 is YENEEA in the germline V gene.

This chain uses TRBV30 with TRBJ1-2; D is undetermined. The germline gives CDR1 GTSNPN, CDR2 SVGIG (reference sequence). Trimming removed 2 bases from V and 0 bases from J, with 7 bases in between. The CDR3 consists of 13 residues. CDR3 protein: CAWSLGANYGYTF. In DNA form, the CDR3 reads TGTGCCTGGAGTTTGGGAGCTAACTATGGCTACACCTTC.

This clone has only a few counts. The chain has TRBV30 and TRBJ1-4, with D possibly matching TRBD1 (5 bases). Germline values: CDR1 GTSNPN, CDR2 SVGIG (reference sequence). The CDR3 loop spans 15 amino acids. V lost 1 base and J lost 15, with 24 bases in between. The CDR3 nucleotides read TGTGCCTGGAGTGGCCCCGGGAGGGACGCTCAAGGGGTGTTTTTT. This encodes CAWSGPGRDAQGVFF.

The chain has TRBV18 and TRBJ2-5, with a tentative D call TRBD2 (6 bases). V was clipped by 0 bases and J by 3 bases, with 8 bases between them. Germline V CDR1 and CDR2: KGHSH, LQKENI. CDR3 length: 14 residues. CDR3 in DNA: TGTGCCAGCTCACCACCACTAGCAGAAGAGACCCAGTACTTC. Translating gives CASSPPLAEETQYF.